This is a list of T cell receptor beta chains from one sample in a study of blood T cell repertoires in COVID-19. Data came from immunoSEQ multiplex PCR; TCRdb stores just in-frame clones and leaves some out. Found here are over 200,000 clones, around three quarters of them singletons; the top ten hold approximately 3.2%. Sequences were obtained from peripheral blood. These receptors were obtained from a woman of 80 years or more with acute or convalescent COVID-19. Each CDR3 is given with its conserved first and last residue. Fields, in order: D gene, clone size, J gene, V gene, CDR3 protein, CDR3 DNA. D genes are given only for firm matches. Rows give clone size only sometimes, using once, few, many, or a class for an expanded clone.

d_call: TRBD1; clone_size: -; j_call: TRBJ1-1; v_call: TRBV29-1; cdr3_aa: CSVGQGGNTEAFF; cdr3_nt: TGCAGCGTGGGACAGGGGGGGAACACTGAAGCTTTCTTT
d_call: TRBD1; clone_size: -; j_call: TRBJ2-1; v_call: TRBV18; cdr3_aa: CASSPAGTGVYNEQFF; cdr3_nt: TGTGCCAGCTCACCGGCCGGGACAGGGGTTTACAATGAGCAGTTCTTC
d_call: TRBD1; clone_size: -; j_call: TRBJ2-4; v_call: TRBV27; cdr3_aa: CASRGTGNNIQYF; cdr3_nt: TGTGCCAGCAGAGGGACAGGGAACAACATTCAGTACTTC
d_call: -; clone_size: -; j_call: TRBJ2-5; v_call: TRBV2; cdr3_aa: CASRDSQTQYF; cdr3_nt: TGTGCCAGCAGGGACTCGCAGACCCAGTACTTC
d_call: -; clone_size: -; j_call: TRBJ1-1; v_call: TRBV19; cdr3_aa: CASRYPGGGNTEAFF; cdr3_nt: TGTGCCAGTAGATACCCGGGGGGTGGGAACACTGAAGCTTTCTTT
d_call: TRBD1; clone_size: -; j_call: TRBJ1-2; v_call: TRBV7-9; cdr3_aa: CASSVLGQGFYGYTF; cdr3_nt: TGTGCCAGCAGCGTTCTGGGACAGGGTTTCTATGGCTACACCTTC
d_call: -; clone_size: -; j_call: TRBJ2-2; v_call: TRBV21-1; cdr3_aa: CASSSLWTESNTGELFF; cdr3_nt: TGTGCCAGCAGCTCCCTGTGGACAGAATCGAACACCGGGGAGCTGTTTTTT
d_call: -; clone_size: -; j_call: TRBJ2-1; v_call: TRBV3-1/TRBV3-2; cdr3_aa: CASSQWGGPGNEQFF; cdr3_nt: TGTGCCAGCAGCCAATGGGGCGGCCCCGGCAATGAGCAGTTCTTC
d_call: TRBD2; clone_size: -; j_call: TRBJ2-1; v_call: TRBV27; cdr3_aa: CASSTRTSGSYNEQFF; cdr3_nt: TGTGCCAGCAGTACCAGGACTAGCGGGAGTTACAATGAGCAGTTCTTC
d_call: TRBD1; clone_size: -; j_call: TRBJ1-2; v_call: TRBV27; cdr3_aa: CASSSGLGSDRANYGYTF; cdr3_nt: TGTGCCAGCAGTTCGGGCCTGGGTTCGGACAGGGCCAACTATGGCTACACCTTC
d_call: -; clone_size: -; j_call: TRBJ1-2; v_call: TRBV15; cdr3_aa: CATSLDRANYGYTF; cdr3_nt: TGTGCCACCAGCCTGGACAGAGCTAACTATGGCTACACCTTC
d_call: -; clone_size: -; j_call: TRBJ1-5; v_call: TRBV19; cdr3_aa: CASSITGPNQPQHF; cdr3_nt: TGTGCCAGTAGTATTACAGGTCCCAATCAGCCCCAGCATTTT
d_call: -; clone_size: -; j_call: TRBJ1-6; v_call: TRBV4-2; cdr3_aa: CASSQAYRAEGSPLHF; cdr3_nt: TGTGCCAGCAGCCAAGCATACAGGGCCGAGGGTTCACCCCTCCACTTT
d_call: -; clone_size: -; j_call: TRBJ1-5; v_call: TRBV9; cdr3_aa: CASSPGVGAEQPQHF; cdr3_nt: TGTGCCAGCAGCCCCGGTGTGGGGGCAGAACAGCCCCAGCATTTT
d_call: -; clone_size: -; j_call: TRBJ2-7; v_call: TRBV14; cdr3_aa: CASSQERKLMITYEQYF; cdr3_nt: TGTGCCAGCAGCCAAGAAAGAAAGCTAATGATTACCTACGAGCAGTACTTC
d_call: -; clone_size: -; j_call: TRBJ1-4; v_call: TRBV28; cdr3_aa: CASSLDTRGAREKLFF; cdr3_nt: TGTGCCAGCAGTTTGGATACTCGGGGGGCAAGAGAAAAACTGTTTTTT
d_call: TRBD2; clone_size: once; j_call: TRBJ2-2; v_call: TRBV5-1; cdr3_aa: CASSSTGTSGSFSGELFF; cdr3_nt: TGCGCCAGCAGCTCGACCGGGACTAGCGGGAGTTTTAGCGGGGAGCTGTTTTTT
d_call: -; clone_size: -; j_call: TRBJ1-1; v_call: TRBV3-1/TRBV3-2; cdr3_aa: CASSQNRVNTEAFF; cdr3_nt: TGTGCCAGCAGCCAGAACAGGGTTAACACTGAAGCTTTCTTT
d_call: TRBD2; clone_size: -; j_call: TRBJ2-2; v_call: TRBV5-1; cdr3_aa: CASSWGRAGGELFF; cdr3_nt: TGCGCCAGCAGCTGGGGGAGGGCCGGCGGGGAGCTGTTTTTT
d_call: TRBD1; clone_size: -; j_call: TRBJ2-2; v_call: TRBV19; cdr3_aa: CASRQTGSAGELFF; cdr3_nt: TGTGCCAGTAGGCAGACAGGGTCGGCCGGGGAGCTGTTTTTT
d_call: -; clone_size: -; j_call: TRBJ2-2; v_call: TRBV11-2; cdr3_aa: CASSPSSSTGELFF; cdr3_nt: TGTGCCAGCAGCCCTTCTTCTTCGACCGGGGAGCTGTTTTTT
d_call: -; clone_size: few; j_call: TRBJ1-2; v_call: TRBV28; cdr3_aa: CASSSGAFGPGNGYTF; cdr3_nt: TGTGCCAGCAGTTCAGGGGCCTTTGGGCCGGGGAATGGCTACACCTTC